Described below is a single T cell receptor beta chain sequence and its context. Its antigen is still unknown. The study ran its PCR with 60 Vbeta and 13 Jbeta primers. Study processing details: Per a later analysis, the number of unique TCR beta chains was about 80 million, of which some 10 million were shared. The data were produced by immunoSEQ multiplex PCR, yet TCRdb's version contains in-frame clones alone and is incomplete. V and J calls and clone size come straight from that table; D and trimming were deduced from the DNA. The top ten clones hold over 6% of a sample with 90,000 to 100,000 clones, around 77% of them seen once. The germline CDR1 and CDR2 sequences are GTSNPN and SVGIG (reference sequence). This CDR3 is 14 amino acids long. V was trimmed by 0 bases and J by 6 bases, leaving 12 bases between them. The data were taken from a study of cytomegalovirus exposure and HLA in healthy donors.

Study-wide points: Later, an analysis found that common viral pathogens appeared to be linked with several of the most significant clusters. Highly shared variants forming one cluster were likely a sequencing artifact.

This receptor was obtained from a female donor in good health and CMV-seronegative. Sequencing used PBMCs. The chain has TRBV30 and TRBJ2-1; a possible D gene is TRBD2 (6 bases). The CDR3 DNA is TGTGCCTGGAGTGTAGGTACGGGAGCCAATGAGCAGTTCTTC. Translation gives CAWSVGTGANEQFF.